The sequence of this T cell receptor (beta chain) was determined in a study of graft-versus-host responses after intestinal transplantation. Study-level findings and limits: Some patients had graft-donor T cell macrochimerism, and their allografts showed high graft-versus-host to host-versus-graft clonal ratios.

TCRdb's table, derived via immunoSEQ multiplex PCR, lists solely in-frame clones and lacks some. Of tens of thousands of clones in the sample, roughly 90% were seen once. On this clone itself: Its antigen is unidentified. Different DNA sequences within this sample yield the same CDR3.

This CDR3 has 13 residues. The V gene's germline CDR1 is MDHEN and CDR2 SYDVKM. V lost 4 bases to trimming and J lost 1 base, with 8 bases between them. The chain is built from TRBV28 and TRBJ2-7; possibly TRBD2 for D (6 bases). Sequences were derived from unstimulated CD8+ T cells sorted from spleen or lymph node cells, sampled before intestinal transplant. This TCR came from a human donor who received an intestinal transplant. In DNA, the CDR3 is TGTGCCAGCAGTTCAGGGAGGTCCTACGAGCAGTACTTC. Its translation is CASSSGRSYEQYF.